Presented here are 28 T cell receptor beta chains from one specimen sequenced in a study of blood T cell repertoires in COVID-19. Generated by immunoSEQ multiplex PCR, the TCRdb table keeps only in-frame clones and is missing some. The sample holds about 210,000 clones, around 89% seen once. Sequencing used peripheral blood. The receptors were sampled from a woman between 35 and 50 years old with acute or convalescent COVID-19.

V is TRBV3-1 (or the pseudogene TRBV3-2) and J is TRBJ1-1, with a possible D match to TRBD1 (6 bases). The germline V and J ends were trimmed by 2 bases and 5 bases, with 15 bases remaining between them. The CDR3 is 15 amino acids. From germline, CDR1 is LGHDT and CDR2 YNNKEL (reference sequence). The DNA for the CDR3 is TGTGCCAGCAGCCAAAGGATACAGGGATTTACTGAAGCTTTCTTT. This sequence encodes CASSQRIQGFTEAFF.

CDR3 sequence reads: CASSVGNRGREGQPQHF. The CDR3 DNA reads as TGTGCCAGCAGTGTTGGGAACAGGGGTCGGGAAGGTCAGCCCCAGCATTTT. The chain has TRBV6-1 and TRBJ1-5; 7 bases line up with TRBD1. The V and J ends lost 4 bases and 6 bases, in that order; junction bases with no gene match: 15. The CDR3 consists of 17 residues. Germline lookup yields CDR1 MNHNS and CDR2 SASEGT.

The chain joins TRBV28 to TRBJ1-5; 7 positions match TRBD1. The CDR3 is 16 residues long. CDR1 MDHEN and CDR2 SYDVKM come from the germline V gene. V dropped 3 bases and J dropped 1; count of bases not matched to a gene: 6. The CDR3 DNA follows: TGTGCCAGCAGTTTTTCAGGGGGTGGGAGCAATCAGCCCCAGCATTTT. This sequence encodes CASSFSGGGSNQPQHF.

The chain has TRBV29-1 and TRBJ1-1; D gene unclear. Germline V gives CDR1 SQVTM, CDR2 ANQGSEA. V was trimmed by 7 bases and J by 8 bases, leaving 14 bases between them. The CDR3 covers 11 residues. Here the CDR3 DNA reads TGCAGCGCGACGGATCGCGGCGAAGCTTTCTTT. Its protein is CSATDRGEAFF.

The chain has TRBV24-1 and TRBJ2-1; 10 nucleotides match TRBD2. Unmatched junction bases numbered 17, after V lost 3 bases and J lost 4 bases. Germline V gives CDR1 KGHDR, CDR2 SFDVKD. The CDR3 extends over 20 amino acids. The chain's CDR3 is CATSDPQPGGASGGYNEQFF. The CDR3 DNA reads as TGTGCCACCAGTGATCCTCAACCGGGAGGGGCTAGCGGGGGTTACAATGAGCAGTTCTTC.

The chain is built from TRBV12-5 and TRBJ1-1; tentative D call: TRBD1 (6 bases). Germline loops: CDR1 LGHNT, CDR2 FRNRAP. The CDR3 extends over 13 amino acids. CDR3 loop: CGTKTGGGTEAFF. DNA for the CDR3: TGTGGTACTAAGACAGGTGGAGGCACTGAAGCTTTCTTT.

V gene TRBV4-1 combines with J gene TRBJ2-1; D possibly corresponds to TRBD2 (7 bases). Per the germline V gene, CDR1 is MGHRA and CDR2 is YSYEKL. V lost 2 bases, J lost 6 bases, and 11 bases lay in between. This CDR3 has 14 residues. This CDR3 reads CASSQRGAPNEQFF. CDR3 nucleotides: TGCGCCAGCAGCCAACGGGGGGCCCCCAATGAGCAGTTCTTC.

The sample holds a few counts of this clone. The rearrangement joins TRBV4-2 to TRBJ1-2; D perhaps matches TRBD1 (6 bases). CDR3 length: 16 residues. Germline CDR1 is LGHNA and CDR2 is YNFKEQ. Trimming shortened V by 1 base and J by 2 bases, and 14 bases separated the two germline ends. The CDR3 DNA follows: TGTGCCAGCAGCCAAGTAACAGGCCAGGGGAACTATGGCTACACCTTC. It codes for CASSQVTGQGNYGYTF.

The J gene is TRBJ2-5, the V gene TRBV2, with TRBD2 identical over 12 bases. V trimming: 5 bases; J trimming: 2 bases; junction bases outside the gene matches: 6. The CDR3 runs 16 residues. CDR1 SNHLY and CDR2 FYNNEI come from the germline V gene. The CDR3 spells CASSLGLAGSQETQYF. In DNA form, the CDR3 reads TGTGCCAGCAGTCTCGGACTAGCGGGGAGTCAAGAGACCCAGTACTTC.

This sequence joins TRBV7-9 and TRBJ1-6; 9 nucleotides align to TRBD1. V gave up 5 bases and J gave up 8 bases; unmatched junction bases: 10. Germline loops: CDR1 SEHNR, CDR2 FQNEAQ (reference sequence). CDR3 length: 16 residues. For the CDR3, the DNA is TGTGCCAGCAGCCCCTGGGGACAGGGTTGGGATTCACCCCTCCACTTT. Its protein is CASSPWGQGWDSPLHF. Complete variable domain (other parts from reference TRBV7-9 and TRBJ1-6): DTGVSQNPRHKITKRGQNVTFRCDPISEHNRLYWYRQTLGQGPEFLTYFQNEAQLEKSRLLSDRFSAERPKGSFSTLEIQRTEQGDSAMYLCASSPWGQGWDSPLHFGNGTRLTVT.

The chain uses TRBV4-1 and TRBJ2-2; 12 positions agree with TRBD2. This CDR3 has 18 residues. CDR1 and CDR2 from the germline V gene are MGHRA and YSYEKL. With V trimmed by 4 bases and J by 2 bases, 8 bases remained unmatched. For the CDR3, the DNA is TGCGCCAGCAGCCGAACCGGGACTAGCGGGCGAAACACCGGGGAGCTGTTTTTT. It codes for CASSRTGTSGRNTGELFF.

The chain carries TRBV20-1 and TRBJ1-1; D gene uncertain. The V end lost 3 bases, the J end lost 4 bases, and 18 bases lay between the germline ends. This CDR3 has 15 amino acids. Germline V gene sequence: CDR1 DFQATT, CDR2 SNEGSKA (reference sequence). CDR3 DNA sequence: TGCAGTGCTAGTAGACCCCGGGGAAGGGCCACTGAAGCTTTCTTT. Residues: CSASRPRGRATEAFF.

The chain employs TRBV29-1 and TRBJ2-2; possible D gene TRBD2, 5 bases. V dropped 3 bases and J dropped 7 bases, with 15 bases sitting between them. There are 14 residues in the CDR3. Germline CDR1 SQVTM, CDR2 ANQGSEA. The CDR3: CSVDLGESIGELFF. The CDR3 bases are TGCAGCGTTGATCTTGGGGAGTCCATCGGGGAGCTGTTTTTT.

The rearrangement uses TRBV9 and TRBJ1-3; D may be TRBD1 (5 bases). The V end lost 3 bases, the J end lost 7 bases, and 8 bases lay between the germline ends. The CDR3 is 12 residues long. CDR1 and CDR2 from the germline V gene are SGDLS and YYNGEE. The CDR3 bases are TGTGCCAGCAGCGGCAGGGCGAACACCATATATTTT. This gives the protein CASSGRANTIYF.

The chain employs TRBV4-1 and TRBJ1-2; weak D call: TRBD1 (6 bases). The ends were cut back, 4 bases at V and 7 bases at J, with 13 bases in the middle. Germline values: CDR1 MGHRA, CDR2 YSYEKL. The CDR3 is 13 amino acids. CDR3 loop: CASSPTGLSGYTF. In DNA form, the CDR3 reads TGCGCCAGCAGCCCCACAGGGCTTAGTGGCTACACCTTC.

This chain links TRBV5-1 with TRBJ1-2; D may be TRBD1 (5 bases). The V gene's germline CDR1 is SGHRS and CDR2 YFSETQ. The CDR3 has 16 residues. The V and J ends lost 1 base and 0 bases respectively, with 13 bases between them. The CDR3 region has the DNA TGCGCCAGCAGCTTGAGGCAGGGCAGGACTAACTATGGCTACACCTTC. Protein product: CASSLRQGRTNYGYTF. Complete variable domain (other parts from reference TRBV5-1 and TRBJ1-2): KAGVTQTPRYLIKTRGQQVTLSCSPISGHRSVSWYQQTPGQGLQFLFEYFSETQRNKGNFPGRFSGRQFSNSRSEMNVSTLELGDSALYLCASSLRQGRTNYGYTFGSGTRLTVV.

CDR3 amino acids: CASSFRENQPQHF. The CDR3 DNA follows: TGTGCCAGCAGCTTCCGGGAGAATCAGCCCCAGCATTTT. The rearrangement joins TRBV7-6 to TRBJ1-5; D remains unclear. Germline V lookup: CDR1 SGHVS, CDR2 FNYEAQ. V shed 3 bases and J shed 4 bases, with 7 bases lying between them. This CDR3 comprises 13 residues.

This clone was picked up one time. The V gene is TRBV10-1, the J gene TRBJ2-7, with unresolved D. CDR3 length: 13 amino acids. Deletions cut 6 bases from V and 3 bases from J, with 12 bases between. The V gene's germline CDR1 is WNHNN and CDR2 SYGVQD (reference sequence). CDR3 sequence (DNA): TGCGCCAGCAGCGCAGACACCCACTACGAGCAGTACGTC. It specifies CASSADTHYEQYV.

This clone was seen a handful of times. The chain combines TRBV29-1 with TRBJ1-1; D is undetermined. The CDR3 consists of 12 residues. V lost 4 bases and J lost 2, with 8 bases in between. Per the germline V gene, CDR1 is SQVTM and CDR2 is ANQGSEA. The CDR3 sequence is CSVGSVNTEAFF. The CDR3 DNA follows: TGCAGCGTTGGGAGTGTCAACACTGAAGCTTTCTTT. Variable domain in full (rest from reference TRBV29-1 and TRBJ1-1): SAVISQKPSRDICQRGTSLTIQCQVDSQVTMMFWYRQQPGQSLTLIATANQGSEATYESGFVIDKFPISRPNLTFSTLTVSNMSPEDSSIYLCSVGSVNTEAFFGQGTRLTVV.

CDR3 DNA: TGTGCCAGCTCGGAGGGCCGCCAGAACGAGCAGTACGTC. Amino acids: CASSEGRQNEQYV. The V call is TRBV18, the J call TRBJ2-7, with D possibly TRBD2 on 6 matching bases. The CDR3 length is 13 residues. V was pared by 6 bases and J by 5 bases, with 14 bases between. Per the germline V gene, CDR1 is KGHSH and CDR2 is LQKENI.

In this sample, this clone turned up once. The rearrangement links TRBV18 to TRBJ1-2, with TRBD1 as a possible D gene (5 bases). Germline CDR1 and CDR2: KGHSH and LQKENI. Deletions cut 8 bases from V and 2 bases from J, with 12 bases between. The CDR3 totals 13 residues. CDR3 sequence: CASGGAGNYGYTF. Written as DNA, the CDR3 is TGTGCCAGCGGCGGGGCCGGCAACTATGGCTACACCTTC.

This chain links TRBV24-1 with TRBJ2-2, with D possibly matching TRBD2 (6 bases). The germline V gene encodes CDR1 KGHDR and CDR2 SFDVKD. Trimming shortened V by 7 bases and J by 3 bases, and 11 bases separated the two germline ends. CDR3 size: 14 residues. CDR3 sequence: CATRGLLDTGELFF. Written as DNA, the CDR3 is TGTGCCACCAGGGGACTTCTGGACACCGGGGAGCTGTTTTTT.

CDR3 in amino acids: CASSQVSRGYTF. CDR3 nucleotides: TGTGCCAGCAGCCAAGTGTCTCGGGGCTACACCTTC. The chain is built from TRBV3-1 (or the pseudogene TRBV3-2) and TRBJ1-2; D gene ambiguous. V was clipped by 1 base and J by 8 bases, with 8 bases between them. This CDR3 has 12 residues. Germline V lookup: CDR1 LGHDT, CDR2 YNNKEL (reference sequence).

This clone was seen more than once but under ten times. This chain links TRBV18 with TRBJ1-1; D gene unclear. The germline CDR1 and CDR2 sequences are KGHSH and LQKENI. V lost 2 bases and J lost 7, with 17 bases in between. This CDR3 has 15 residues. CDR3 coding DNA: TGTGCCAGCTCACCAGACTTTGAACGGAGAGATGAAGCTTTCTTT. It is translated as CASSPDFERRDEAFF.

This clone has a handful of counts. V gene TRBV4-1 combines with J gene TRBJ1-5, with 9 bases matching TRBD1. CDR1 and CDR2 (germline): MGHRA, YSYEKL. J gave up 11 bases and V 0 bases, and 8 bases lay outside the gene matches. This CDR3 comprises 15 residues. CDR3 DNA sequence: TGCGCCAGCAGCCAAGAGGGGACAGGGTCCGTGGCCCAGCATTTT. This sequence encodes CASSQEGTGSVAQHF.

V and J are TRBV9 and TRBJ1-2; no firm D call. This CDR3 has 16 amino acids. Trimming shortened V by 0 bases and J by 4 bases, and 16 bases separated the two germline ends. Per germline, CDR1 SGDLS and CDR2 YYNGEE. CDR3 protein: CASSVARSPHLYGYTF. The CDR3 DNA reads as TGTGCCAGCAGCGTAGCCAGGTCCCCACACCTCTATGGCTACACCTTC.

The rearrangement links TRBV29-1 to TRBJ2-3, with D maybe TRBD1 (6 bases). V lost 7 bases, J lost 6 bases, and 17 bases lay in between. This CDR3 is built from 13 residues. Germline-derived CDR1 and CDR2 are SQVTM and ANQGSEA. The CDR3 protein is CSETQQGIDTQYF. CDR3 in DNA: TGCAGCGAGACGCAACAGGGTATTGATACGCAGTATTTT.

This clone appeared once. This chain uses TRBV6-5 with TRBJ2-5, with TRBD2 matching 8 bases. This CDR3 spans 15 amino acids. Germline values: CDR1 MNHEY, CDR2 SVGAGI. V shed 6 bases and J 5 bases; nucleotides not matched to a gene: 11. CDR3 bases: TGTGCCAGCAGCCAAAGCGGGGGCCACTTGGAGACCCAGTACTTC. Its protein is CASSQSGGHLETQYF.